The sequence of this TCR beta chain was determined in a study of PD-1 blockade in classical Hodgkin lymphoma. Study-level results: Healthy donors reportedly exceeded newly diagnosed patients in baseline TCR diversity. Repertoire differences have undefined causes, possibly disease activity or prior therapy.

TCRdb's copy holds only in-frame clones and misses some; the assay was immunoSEQ multiplex PCR. This table has about 32,000 clones, about 88% appearing once. Time point in this sample: newly diagnosed, previously untreated cHL patient sample. Using magnetic negative selection, the CD4+ T cells were separated out of thawed PBMCs. Untreated, newly diagnosed classical Hodgkin lymphoma PBMCs were comparators. Details on this clone: Its target is not known.

The ends were cut back, 6 bases at V and 8 bases at J, with 19 bases in the middle. Germline-derived CDR1 and CDR2 are KGHSH and LQKENI. The CDR3 extends over 14 amino acids. Sequencing was carried out using CD4+ T cells from blood. The rearrangement uses TRBV18 and TRBJ1-2; no definite D call. The clonotype was recovered from a human donor with classical Hodgkin lymphoma. CDR3 nucleotide sequence: TGTGCCAGCTCGCCTACTCTCGGAGGAGACGGCTACACCTTC. Translated: CASSPTLGGDGYTF.